The rows below give T cell receptor beta chains drawn from one sample of a study of blood T cell repertoires in COVID-19. Data came from immunoSEQ multiplex PCR; TCRdb stores just in-frame clones and leaves some out. The sample records over 200,000 clones, about nine tenths being singletons. The sequenced sample was peripheral blood. These receptors all come from a middle-aged man with COVID-19, enrolled during active disease. Each CDR3 is given with its conserved first and last residue. The D gene is left open where the match is weak. Clone size is not always given. Where it is, it says once, few, many or a class for expanded clones.

abundance,d_gene,j_gene,v_gene,CDR3nt,CDR3aa
.,.,TRBJ1-2,TRBV5-4,TGTGCCAGCAGCCGGAGGGAGGGTTTCTATGGCTACACCTTC,CASSRREGFYGYTF
.,.,TRBJ2-1,TRBV19,TGTGCCAGTAGTATCCCCCCCAGGGATTTTGGGAATGAGCAGTTCTTC,CASSIPPRDFGNEQFF
.,TRBD1,TRBJ1-5,TRBV19,TGTGCCAGTACCCCCAGGACAGGGGTGCCCCAGCATTTT,CASTPRTGVPQHF
.,TRBD2,TRBJ2-1,TRBV9,TGTGCCAGCAGCCAGGGACTAGCGGATTACAATGAGCAGTTCTTC,CASSQGLADYNEQFF
.,.,TRBJ1-4,TRBV28,TGTGCCAGCAGTTTATCCAGGGCTCCAAGGCTCGAAAAACTGTTTTTT,CASSLSRAPRLEKLFF
.,TRBD1,TRBJ1-5,TRBV19,TGTGCGACAGGGGTGTATCAGCCCCAGCATTTT,CATGVYQPQHF
.,.,TRBJ1-2,TRBV24-1,TGTGCCACCAGTGATTCCGGACGGGGCTATGGCTACACCTTC,CATSDSGRGYGYTF
.,TRBD1,TRBJ2-1,TRBV5-1,TGCGCCAGCAGCTTGGAGGGGGCCCTCTACAATGAGCAGTTCTTC,CASSLEGALYNEQFF
.,TRBD2,TRBJ2-1,TRBV24-1,TGTGCCACCAGTGATTTCGGGACTAGCGGGGGCCATTCCTACAATGAGCAGTTCTTC,CATSDFGTSGGHSYNEQFF
.,.,TRBJ1-5,TRBV19,TGTGCCAGTAGCCTCCTCTATAGCAATCAGCCCCAGCATTTT,CASSLLYSNQPQHF
.,.,TRBJ2-7,TRBV30,TGTGCCTGGAGTGATGGGGGACTCTCCTACGAGCAGTACTTC,CAWSDGGLSYEQYF
once,TRBD2,TRBJ2-3,TRBV11-2,TGTGCCAGCAGCTTAGGTCTAGCGGGGGGGCAAGATACGCAGTATTTT,CASSLGLAGGQDTQYF
.,TRBD1,TRBJ1-6,TRBV5-1,TGCGCCAGCAGCTTGGAACAGGGGTATTCACCCCTCCACTTT,CASSLEQGYSPLHF
.,.,TRBJ1-4,TRBV19,TGTGCCAGTAGGAGTATCGGTGCAACTAATGAAAAACTGTTTTTT,CASRSIGATNEKLFF
.,.,TRBJ2-7,TRBV30,TGTGCCTGGAGTGTAGGAGGGGCCCGAAGGTCCTACGAGCAGTACTTC,CAWSVGGARRSYEQYF